This TCR beta chain was documented in a study of blood T cell repertoires in COVID-19. Study-level background: Acute and convalescent COVID-19 samples came from the United States, Italy and Spain. T cells, B-cell-depleted T cells, or PBMCs supplied cDNA or gDNA.

The CDR3 sequence is 16 residues long. The germline V and J ends were trimmed by 1 base and 6 bases, with 13 bases remaining between them. Per germline, CDR1 LNHDA and CDR2 SQIVND (reference sequence). As processed by the authors: The authors estimated nucleated cell counts from reference gene primer amplification. This table comes from immunoSEQ multiplex PCR, and its TCRdb copy is limited to in-frame clones, with some not included. The DNA gave D and trimming, while V, J and clone size come from that table. The sample includes about 100,000 clones, 70% to 90% of them seen just once. The chain employs TRBV19 and TRBJ1-6; D is undetermined. The sequenced sample consisted of peripheral blood. The clonotype comes from a human donor in a cohort sampled during active COVID-19. CDR3 protein: CASSIVGGSGNSPLHF. The CDR3 DNA reads TGTGCCAGTAGTATAGTTGGCGGATCGGGTAATTCACCCCTCCACTTT.